Following are 24 T cell receptor beta chains from one sample sequenced in a study of technical replicates of blood from several donors. Sequencing used immunoSEQ multiplex PCR; TCRdb keeps in-frame clones, though not all of them. Among tens of thousands of clones listed, about 89% were seen once. Sample: T cells isolated from PBMCs. The receptors originated from a human donor in good health.

CDR3 in amino acids: CASSTSTVLTNGYTF. Here the CDR3 DNA reads TGTGCCAGTAGTACCTCGACAGTCCTAACGAATGGCTACACCTTC. The chain has TRBV19 and TRBJ1-2; D perhaps matches TRBD1 (5 bases). V lost 4 bases to trimming and J lost 6 bases, with 18 bases between them. The CDR3 covers 15 residues. The V gene's germline CDR1 is LNHDA and CDR2 SQIVND (reference sequence).

The rearrangement joins TRBV28 to TRBJ1-5, with D hard to call. Germline CDR1 MDHEN, CDR2 SYDVKM. The V gene lost 8 bases and the J gene lost 2 bases, with 25 bases spanning the gap. The CDR3 spans 18 residues. Written as DNA, the CDR3 is TGTGCCAGCTCGCCTACTAGGCTCTTATCCGTCGGCAATCAGCCCCAGCATTTT. It is translated as CASSPTRLLSVGNQPQHF. Together with reference TRBV28 and TRBJ1-5, the CDR3 gives the full variable domain: DVKVTQSSRYLVKRTGEKVFLECVQDMDHENMFWYRQDPGLGLRLIYFSYDVKMKEKGDIPEGYSVSREKKERFSLILESASTNQTSMYLCASSPTRLLSVGNQPQHFGDGTRLSIL.

This sequence joins TRBV5-6 and TRBJ2-1; D unclear. The CDR3 contains 13 residues. The V end was cut by 0 bases, the J end by 10 bases, with 11 bases between. CDR1 is SGHDT and CDR2 is YYEEEE in the germline V gene. Here the CDR3 reads CASSLVLIAEQFF. Here the CDR3 DNA reads TGTGCCAGCAGCTTGGTGCTAATCGCCGAGCAGTTCTTC.

The gene calls are TRBV7-8 and TRBJ2-1; the D is unclear. Germline values: CDR1 SGHVS, CDR2 FQNEAQ. The CDR3 is 11 amino acids. The germline V and J ends were trimmed by 4 bases and 10 bases, with 8 bases remaining between them. CDR3 DNA: TGTGCCAGCAGCTCCCATTCCGAGCAGTTCTTC. Its translation is CASSSHSEQFF.

A single count supports this clone. The chain is built from TRBV6-5 and TRBJ1-2; 9 nucleotides line up with TRBD1. This CDR3 region has 13 residues. Germline-derived CDR1 and CDR2 are MNHEY and SVGAGI. The V and J ends lost 6 bases and 6 bases, in that order; junction bases with no gene match: 5. Here the CDR3 DNA reads TGTGCCAGCAGCCCGGGACAGGGAGATGGCTACACCTTC. Translation gives CASSPGQGDGYTF.

This clone has a single count. The rearrangement uses TRBV28 and TRBJ2-3, with TRBD1 as a possible D gene (5 bases). CDR3 length: 15 amino acids. Germline V CDR1 and CDR2: MDHEN, SYDVKM. Trimming pared 4 bases from V and 4 bases from J, leaving 15 bases between. DNA for the CDR3: TGTGCCAGCAGTTCCAGGGTCAAAACGGCAGATACGCAGTATTTT. It codes for CASSSRVKTADTQYF.

This chain links TRBV6-1 with TRBJ2-6; D uncertain. The V gene lost 5 bases and the J gene lost 1 base, with 9 bases spanning the gap. Germline V gene lookup returns CDR1 MNHNS and CDR2 SASEGT. This CDR3 is built from 15 residues. The CDR3 sequence is CASSPMLSGANVLTF. Written as DNA, the CDR3 is TGTGCCAGCAGTCCCATGCTATCTGGGGCCAACGTCCTGACTTTC.

The chain carries TRBV7-2 and TRBJ2-7; 10 nucleotides align to TRBD2. Germline assignment: CDR1 SGHTA and CDR2 FQGNSA. J lost 2 bases, V lost 1 base, and 8 bases had no gene match. The CDR3 has 17 residues. The CDR3 here is CASSLGRSSGSAYEQYF. The CDR3 nucleotides read TGTGCCAGCAGCTTAGGCCGGTCTAGCGGGAGTGCCTACGAGCAGTACTTC.

The CDR3 sequence: CASSGASTDTQYF. For the CDR3, the DNA is TGTGCCAGCAGCGGAGCCAGCACAGATACGCAGTATTTT. The chain carries TRBV11-3 and TRBJ2-3; D ambiguous. Between the trimmed V and J ends, which lost 5 bases and 0 bases, there was a span of 6 bases. The CDR3 contains 13 residues. Germline V CDR1 and CDR2: SGHNT, YENEEA.

V is TRBV6-1 and J is TRBJ2-1; maybe TRBD1 (6 bases). The V gene lost 4 bases and the J gene lost 7 bases, with 14 bases spanning the gap. This CDR3 is 14 amino acids long. CDR1 and CDR2 from the germline V gene are MNHNS and SASEGT. This CDR3 reads CASSAWTDFNEQFF. The DNA for the CDR3 is TGTGCCAGCAGTGCCTGGACAGATTTTAATGAGCAGTTCTTC.

The gene calls are TRBV7-8 and TRBJ1-1; no definite D call. The CDR3 runs to 16 residues. Germline CDR1 is SGHVS and CDR2 is FQNEAQ. Deletions cut 0 bases from V and 1 base from J, with 12 bases between. DNA for the CDR3: TGTGCCAGCAGCTTAGCTCGCGGGAGTTCGAACACTGAAGCTTTCTTT. It yields the protein CASSLARGSSNTEAFF.

This clone appeared a few times. V gene TRBV9 combines with J gene TRBJ2-5; no reliable D call. V lost 4 bases, J lost 3 bases, and 10 bases lay in between. The CDR3 length is 13 residues. Per the germline V gene, CDR1 is SGDLS and CDR2 is YYNGEE. The DNA for the CDR3 is TGTGCCAGCAGCTCACTCGAAAAAGAGACCCAGTACTTC. Translated: CASSSLEKETQYF.

The V and J genes are TRBV18 and TRBJ1-1; D possibly corresponds to TRBD1 (6 bases). The V gene lost 3 bases and the J gene lost 1 base, with 12 bases spanning the gap. The V gene's germline CDR1 is KGHSH and CDR2 LQKENI. The CDR3 runs to 15 residues. The CDR3 spells CASSPTVTGNTEAFF. The CDR3 DNA reads as TGTGCCAGCTCACCGACAGTGACAGGGAACACTGAAGCTTTCTTT.

The rearrangement joins TRBV9 to TRBJ2-5, with D perhaps TRBD2 (7 bases). The V end lost 2 bases, the J end lost 4 bases, and 12 bases lay between the germline ends. CDR3 length equals 14 residues. Germline V CDR1 and CDR2: SGDLS, YYNGEE. The CDR3 DNA reads as TGTGCCAGCAGCGTCGAGGGGGGGCCAGAGACCCAGTACTTC. Its translation: CASSVEGGPETQYF. Full variable domain (missing parts from reference TRBV9 and TRBJ2-5): DSGVTQTPKHLITATGQRVTLRCSPRSGDLSVYWYQQSLDQGLQFLIQYYNGEERAKGNILERFSAQQFPDLHSELNLSSLELGDSALYFCASSVEGGPETQYFGPGTRLLVL.

The CDR3 region is CASSLGGTGGYEQYF. DNA of the CDR3: TGCGCCAGCAGCTTGGGGGGGACAGGGGGGTACGAGCAGTACTTC. The J gene is TRBJ2-7, the V gene TRBV5-1, with 11 nucleotides matching TRBD1. Germline CDR1 and CDR2: SGHRS and YFSETQ. This CDR3 comprises 15 residues. The ends lost 0 bases at V and 4 bases at J; junction bases unmatched: 3.

The chain combines TRBV6-1 with TRBJ2-3, with D possibly matching TRBD2 (6 bases). The CDR3 spans 15 residues. The germline gives CDR1 MNHNS, CDR2 SASEGT. Trimming took off 4 bases at V and 1 base at J, with 12 bases between the two ends. The CDR3 region has the DNA TGTGCCAGCAGTGCATACAGCGGGCGCACAGATACGCAGTATTTT. The encoded protein is CASSAYSGRTDTQYF.

This clone was seen only a few times. This chain connects TRBV30 to TRBJ1-1; 7 bases match TRBD1. Unmatched junction bases numbered 6, after V lost 3 bases and J lost 5 bases. This CDR3 has 13 residues. CDR1 is GTSNPN, CDR2 SVGIG, per germline (reference sequence). The CDR3 nucleotides read TGTGCCTGGAGATACCAGGGGGTGACTGAAGCTTTCTTT. This codes for CAWRYQGVTEAFF.

In its sample, this clone was seen once. The chain employs TRBV4-1 and TRBJ1-2; TRBD1 agrees at 7 bases. Germline V gives CDR1 MGHRA, CDR2 YSYEKL. The V and J ends lost 4 bases and 7 bases, in that order; junction bases with no gene match: 12. CDR3 length equals 15 residues. The chain's CDR3 is CASSRDDGTVRGYTF. In DNA form, the CDR3 reads TGCGCCAGCAGCCGGGACGATGGGACAGTTCGTGGCTACACCTTC.

This clone was seen only once. The V call is TRBV7-6, the J call TRBJ2-1, with 8 bases that match TRBD2. The CDR3 has 16 residues. Germline loops: CDR1 SGHVS, CDR2 FNYEAQ. The V segment lost 5 bases and the J segment 1 base; nucleotides outside the gene matches: 7. The CDR3 coding sequence is TGTGCCAGCAGCCGGAGCGGGGGTGGGTCCTACAATGAGCAGTTCTTC. Translating it yields CASSRSGGGSYNEQFF.

The V gene is TRBV6-1, the J gene TRBJ2-3; the D gene is possibly TRBD1 (6 bases). The CDR3 consists of 13 residues. The V gene lost 4 bases and the J gene lost 6 bases, with 11 bases spanning the gap. Per the germline V gene, CDR1 is MNHNS and CDR2 is SASEGT. The CDR3 loop is CASSGGRMDTQYF. The DNA for the CDR3 is TGTGCCAGCAGTGGGGGGCGCATGGATACGCAGTATTTT.

DNA for the CDR3: TGCGCCAGCAGCCAAGATGGGAGGGAAGGACTAAACTATGGCTACACCTTC. This encodes CASSQDGREGLNYGYTF. This sequence joins TRBV4-1 and TRBJ1-2; D is unclear. This CDR3 is 17 amino acids long. Germline CDR1 reads MGHRA; CDR2 reads YSYEKL. Trimming stripped 0 bases from V and 2 bases from J, with 16 bases between.

The rearrangement joins TRBV28 to TRBJ2-6, with D hard to call. The CDR3 runs 18 residues. V was trimmed by 1 base and J by 0 bases, leaving 13 bases between them. Germline-derived CDR1 and CDR2 are MDHEN and SYDVKM. The CDR3 sequence is CASSLSKVWSSGANVLTF. The CDR3 nucleotides are TGTGCCAGCAGTTTATCTAAGGTATGGAGCTCTGGGGCCAACGTCCTGACTTTC.

The chain has TRBV2 and TRBJ2-7, with D uncertain. The CDR3 extends over 13 amino acids. CDR1 is SNHLY, CDR2 FYNNEI, per germline. The V gene lost 4 bases and the J gene lost 1 base, with 8 bases spanning the gap. This CDR3 is CASSVPRSYEQYF. The CDR3 DNA reads TGTGCCAGCAGTGTCCCTAGATCCTACGAGCAGTACTTC.

The chain carries TRBV6-5 and TRBJ2-7; TRBD2 matches at 10 bases. Germline CDR1 and CDR2: MNHEY and SVGAGI. Trimming took 4 bases from V and 4 from J; bases not matched to a gene: 7. CDR3 length equals 15 residues. This CDR3 reads CASSWGAGGPYEQYF. CDR3 sequence (DNA): TGTGCCAGCAGTTGGGGAGCGGGAGGGCCGTACGAGCAGTACTTC.